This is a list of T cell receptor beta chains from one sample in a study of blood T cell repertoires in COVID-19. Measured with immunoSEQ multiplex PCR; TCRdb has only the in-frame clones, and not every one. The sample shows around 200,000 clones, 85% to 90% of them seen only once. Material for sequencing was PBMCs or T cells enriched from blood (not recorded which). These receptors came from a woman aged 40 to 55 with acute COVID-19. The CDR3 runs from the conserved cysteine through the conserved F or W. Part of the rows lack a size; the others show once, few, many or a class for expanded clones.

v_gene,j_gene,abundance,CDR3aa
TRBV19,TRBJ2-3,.,CASSIQDRGQTQTQYF
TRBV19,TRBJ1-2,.,CASSETGENYGYTF
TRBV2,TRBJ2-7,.,CASSRLAGGYEQYF
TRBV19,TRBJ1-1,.,CASSTSIRRQSMNTEAFF
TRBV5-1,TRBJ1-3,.,CASSLVQGHSGNTIYF
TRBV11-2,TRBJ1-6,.,CASSSSRTGKFWSPLHF
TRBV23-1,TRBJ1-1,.,CASSPLDSDRGGEAFF
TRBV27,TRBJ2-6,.,CASSFSSGANVLTF
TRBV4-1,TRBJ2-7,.,CASALDTSYEQYF
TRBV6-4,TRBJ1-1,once,CASSAPTGDTEAFF
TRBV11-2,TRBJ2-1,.,CASSKSGTSSYNEQFF
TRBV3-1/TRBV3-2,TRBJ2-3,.,CASSQGGQAARTQYF
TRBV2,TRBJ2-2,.,CASSEALQGYGELFF
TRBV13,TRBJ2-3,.,CASSSKRYSGDTQYF
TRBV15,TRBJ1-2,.,CATSRDMAALEGYTF
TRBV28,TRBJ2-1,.,CASLQAGYMIWNEQFF
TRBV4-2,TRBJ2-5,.,CASSQDPVGGPETQYF
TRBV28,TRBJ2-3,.,CASSVDREPDTDTQYF
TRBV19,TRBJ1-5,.,CASNNLDARPQHF
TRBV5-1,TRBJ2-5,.,CASSLPAGGPGETQYF
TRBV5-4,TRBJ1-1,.,CASRMGSRDTEAFF
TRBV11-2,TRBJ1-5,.,CASSRRVDQPQHF
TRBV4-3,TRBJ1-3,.,CASSPAARSGNTIYF
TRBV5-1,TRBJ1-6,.,CASSMGTGDSPLHF
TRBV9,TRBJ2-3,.,CASSYPGTSGRASTDTQYF